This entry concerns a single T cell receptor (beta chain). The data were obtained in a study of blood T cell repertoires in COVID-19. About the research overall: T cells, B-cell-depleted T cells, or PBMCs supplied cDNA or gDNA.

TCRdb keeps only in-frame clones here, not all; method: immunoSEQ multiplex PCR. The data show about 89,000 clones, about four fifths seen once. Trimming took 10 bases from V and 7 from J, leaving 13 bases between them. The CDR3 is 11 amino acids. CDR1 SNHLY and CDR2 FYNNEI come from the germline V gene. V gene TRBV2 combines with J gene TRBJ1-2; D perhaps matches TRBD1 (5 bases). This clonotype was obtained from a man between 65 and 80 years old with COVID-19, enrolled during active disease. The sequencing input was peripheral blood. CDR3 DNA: TGTGCCACCGGCGGGGGAGGTGGCTACACCTTC. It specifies CATGGGGGYTF.